Each of the 19 T cell receptor beta chains below was sequenced from the same sample in a study of blood T cell repertoires in COVID-19. Profiled with immunoSEQ multiplex PCR; TCRdb holds only in-frame clones, not every one. The sample has about 180,000 clones, under 85% seen once; the top ten hold 6.5% to 8.5%. The sequenced sample was peripheral blood. Every receptor here comes from a woman in her seventies with COVID-19, enrolled during active disease.

The chain recombines TRBV10-3 with TRBJ1-5; D is possibly TRBD1 (6 bases). The ends were cut back, 0 bases at V and 7 bases at J, with 10 bases in the middle. Germline V CDR1 and CDR2: ENHRY, SYGVKD. The CDR3 has 14 amino acids. In DNA, the CDR3 is TGTGCCATCAGTGAGTCGGGACAAGGGCAGCCCCAGCATTTT. Translated: CAISESGQGQPQHF.

CDR3 sequence (DNA): TGTGCCAGCAGTGCAGGACTAGCGGGAGGACAAGAGACCCAGTACTTC. Amino acids: CASSAGLAGGQETQYF. The rearrangement uses TRBV6-2 or TRBV6-3 and TRBJ2-5; 14 bases map to TRBD2. The junction had 4 bases not matched to a gene; V was cut back by 5 bases and J by 2 bases. Germline CDR1 is MNHEY and CDR2 is SVGEGT. The CDR3 runs 16 residues.

Worth noting for this clone: This same CDR3 is encoded by further DNA sequences in the sample. The chain employs TRBV5-1 and TRBJ2-1, with TRBD1 matching over 10 bases. This CDR3 region has 15 residues. V lost 0 bases and J lost 3; bases outside the gene matches: 0. Germline CDR1 reads SGHRS; CDR2 reads YFSETQ. Written as DNA, the CDR3 is TGCGCCAGCAGCTTGGGGACAGGGGGCTACAATGAGCAGTTCTTC. It codes for CASSLGTGGYNEQFF.

This chain links TRBV29-1 with TRBJ1-2; D not resolved. Trimming pared 2 bases from V and 5 bases from J, leaving 6 bases between. The germline CDR1 and CDR2 sequences are SQVTM and ANQGSEA. The CDR3 runs 11 residues. In DNA form, the CDR3 reads TGCAGCGTTGAACAGGCTTATGGCTACACCTTC. Encoded protein: CSVEQAYGYTF. The whole variable domain, filled in from reference TRBV29-1 and TRBJ1-2, reads SAVISQKPSRDICQRGTSLTIQCQVDSQVTMMFWYRQQPGQSLTLIATANQGSEATYESGFVIDKFPISRPNLTFSTLTVSNMSPEDSSIYLCSVEQAYGYTFGSGTRLTVV.

The J gene is TRBJ2-3, the V gene TRBV6-2 or TRBV6-3; 7 nucleotides agree with TRBD2. Germline CDR1 reads MNHEY; CDR2 reads SVGEGT. This CDR3 is built from 15 residues. Germline trimming cut 6 bases from V and 4 bases from J; bases unmatched to any gene: 10. CDR3 nucleotides: TGTGCCAGCAGCCGGATGGGACTATCTGCAGATACGCAGTATTTT. Translated, it gives CASSRMGLSADTQYF.

Of note for this clone: In the same sample, other DNA sequences code for this CDR3. V gene TRBV5-1 combines with J gene TRBJ2-1; 16 bases align to TRBD2. CDR1 is SGHRS and CDR2 is YFSETQ in the germline V gene. V trimming: 3 bases; J trimming: 8 bases; junction bases outside the gene matches: 8. This CDR3 comprises 17 residues. CDR3 in DNA: TGCGCCAGCAGCTCGGGACTAGCGGGAGGGCCGCGTGATGAGCAGTTCTTC. As protein: CASSSGLAGGPRDEQFF.

The chain has TRBV19 and TRBJ1-2; 9 bases agree with TRBD1. Germline assignment: CDR1 LNHDA and CDR2 SQIVND (reference sequence). V lost 5 bases, J lost 6 bases, and 10 bases stayed unmatched. The CDR3 runs 15 residues. Here the CDR3 reads CASSPWTGASNGYTF. The CDR3 DNA reads as TGTGCCAGTAGTCCTTGGACAGGGGCATCGAATGGCTACACCTTC.

V and J are TRBV9 and TRBJ2-5, with 7 bases that match TRBD1. J was trimmed by 10 bases and V by 0 bases; bases with no gene match: 15. The CDR3 has 16 amino acids. Germline loops: CDR1 SGDLS, CDR2 YYNGEE. The CDR3 DNA reads as TGTGCCAGCAGCGTAGAGAAGCCAGGGGGTAAGTCGGTCCAGTACTTC. Amino acids: CASSVEKPGGKSVQYF.

The V call is TRBV29-1, the J call TRBJ2-3, with D tentatively TRBD2 (5 bases). The length of the CDR3 is 12 residues. V shed 4 bases and J shed 4 bases, with 9 bases lying between them. Germline V gene data show CDR1 as SQVTM and CDR2 as ANQGSEA. CDR3 DNA sequence: TGCAGCGTTGCCGGGAACGCAGATACGCAGTATTTT. The encoded protein is CSVAGNADTQYF.

This chain uses TRBV29-1 with TRBJ1-4; D remains ambiguous. The CDR3 length is 14 residues. V was cut by 6 bases and J by 3 bases, with 14 bases left in between. Germline V CDR1 and CDR2: SQVTM, ANQGSEA. Written as DNA, the CDR3 is TGCAGCGTCTCCCGTAATAGCCCTAATGAAAAACTGTTTTTT. Its protein is CSVSRNSPNEKLFF.

This rearrangement joins TRBV19 to TRBJ1-1; the match to TRBD1 covers 8 bases. This CDR3 has 14 residues. Germline CDR1 is LNHDA and CDR2 is SQIVND (reference sequence). J lost 1 base, V lost 6 bases, and 4 bases had no gene match. This chain's CDR3 is CASRGDRWNTEAFF. As DNA, the CDR3 is TGTGCCAGTAGGGGGGACAGGTGGAACACTGAAGCTTTCTTT.

As regards this clone: One junction end disagrees with the germline gene, perhaps due to a read error. The genes are TRBV12-3 or TRBV12-4 and TRBJ2-5; maybe TRBD1 (7 bases). This CDR3 comprises 11 residues. The CDR3 nucleotides read TGTGCCAGCAGGGCGGGGACAGTAGAGAACTTC. Residues: CASRAGTVENF.

The CDR3 sequence is CASTWDRLYNSPLHF. For the CDR3, the DNA is TGTGCCAGCACCTGGGACAGACTATATAATTCACCCCTCCACTTT. This sequence joins TRBV2 and TRBJ1-6, with 7 bases fitting TRBD1. Germline trimming cut 7 bases from V and 4 bases from J; bases unmatched to any gene: 7. This CDR3 has 15 residues. Germline-derived CDR1 and CDR2 are SNHLY and FYNNEI.

The rearrangement links TRBV7-2 to TRBJ1-6; D is uncertain. The V gene's germline CDR1 is SGHTA and CDR2 FQGNSA. This CDR3 spans 15 amino acids. V was shortened by 4 bases and J by 9 bases, with 16 bases between the two germline ends. The CDR3 sequence: CASSYSSGASSPLHF. As DNA, the CDR3 is TGTGCCAGCAGCTATAGTTCGGGAGCGAGTTCACCCCTCCACTTT. Based on the CDR3 plus reference TRBV7-2 and TRBJ1-6, the full variable domain is GAGVSQSPSNKVTEKGKDVELRCDPISGHTALYWYRQSLGQGLEFLIYFQGNSAPDKSGLPSDRFSAERTGGSVSTLTIQRTQQEDSAVYLCASSYSSGASSPLHFGNGTRLTVT.

V gene TRBV6-1 combines with J gene TRBJ2-5, with D possibly being TRBD1 (6 bases). The CDR3 is 13 residues long. Looked up from germline, CDR1 is MNHNS and CDR2 is SASEGT. V lost 1 base and J lost 6, with 9 bases in between. The CDR3: CASSEGGRQTQYF. For the CDR3, the DNA is TGTGCCAGCAGTGAAGGGGGGCGACAGACCCAGTACTTC.

V is TRBV7-2 and J is TRBJ2-1, with TRBD1 as a possible D gene (6 bases). Germline V gives CDR1 SGHTA, CDR2 FQGNSA. V shed 2 bases and J shed 10 bases, with 12 bases lying between them. The CDR3 contains 13 residues. The CDR3 region is CASSLYRASEQFF. The CDR3 region has the DNA TGTGCCAGCAGCTTATACAGGGCCAGCGAGCAGTTCTTC.

The CDR3 DNA sequence: TGTGCCCCGAAGGGGTGCCAAGAGACCCAGTACTTC. This translates into CAPKGCQETQYF. This chain uses TRBV11-2 with TRBJ2-5; tentatively, D is TRBD1 (5 bases). The CDR3 covers 12 residues. Germline CDR1 reads SGHAT; CDR2 reads FQNNGV. Trimming stripped 11 bases from V and 1 base from J, with 11 bases between.

This chain links TRBV10-2 with TRBJ2-7, with 9 positions matching TRBD2. Germline-derived CDR1 and CDR2 are WSHSY and SAAADI. J gave up 4 bases and V 5 bases, and 6 bases lay outside the gene matches. The CDR3 totals 14 residues. The CDR3: CASSFGTSRYEQYF. The CDR3 bases are TGCGCCAGCAGTTTTGGGACTAGCAGATACGAGCAGTACTTC.

The CDR3 DNA reads TGCAGCGCGAATGGGCTCCTTGATACCTTATTGGAGACCCAGTACTTC. Translation: CSANGLLDTLLETQYF. V usage is TRBV29-1 and J usage is TRBJ2-5; D unclear. The ends were cut back, 7 bases at V and 5 bases at J, with 26 bases in the middle. This CDR3 is 16 amino acids long. Germline CDR1 is SQVTM and CDR2 is ANQGSEA.